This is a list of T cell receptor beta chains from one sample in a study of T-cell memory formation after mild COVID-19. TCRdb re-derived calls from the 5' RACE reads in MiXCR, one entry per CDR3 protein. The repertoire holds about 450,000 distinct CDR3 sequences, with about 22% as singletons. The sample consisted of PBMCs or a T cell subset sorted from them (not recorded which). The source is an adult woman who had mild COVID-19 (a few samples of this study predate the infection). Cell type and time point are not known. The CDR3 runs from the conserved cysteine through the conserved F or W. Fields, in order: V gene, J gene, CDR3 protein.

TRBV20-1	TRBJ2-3	CSAYLAGGRSDTQYF
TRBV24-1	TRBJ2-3	CATSDGAGASTDTQYF
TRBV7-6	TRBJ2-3	CASSLGTSGTTDTQYF
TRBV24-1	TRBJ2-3	CATSDFRGTSTDTQYF
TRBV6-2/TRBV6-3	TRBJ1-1	CASSLGWTEAFF
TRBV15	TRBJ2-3	CATSRGLAGGTDTQYF
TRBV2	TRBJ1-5	CASRAKPDRGEYSNQPQHF
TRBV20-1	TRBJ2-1	CSAREKGDYLWGQFF
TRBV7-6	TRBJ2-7	CASSAATAAYEQYF
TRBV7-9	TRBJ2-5	CASSVSSAGARLAQYF
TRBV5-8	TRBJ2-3	CASSRGTRSLDTQYF
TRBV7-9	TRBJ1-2	CASSLLDRDYGYTF
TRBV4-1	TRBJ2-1	CASSQPARASYNEQFF
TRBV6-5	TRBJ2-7	CASSQDITYEQYF
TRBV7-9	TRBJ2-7	CASSPSRGKLSYEQYF
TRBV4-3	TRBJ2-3	CASSQIGLATDTQYF
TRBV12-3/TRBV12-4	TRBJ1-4	CASSFRATNEKLFF
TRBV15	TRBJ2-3	CATSQLGGSDTQYF
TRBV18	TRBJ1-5	CASSPVATDNQPQHF
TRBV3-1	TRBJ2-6	CASTRGGSLSGANVLTF
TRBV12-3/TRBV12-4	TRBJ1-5	CASSAGTGETQPQHF
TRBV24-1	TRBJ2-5	CATSGGLAGTSTQYF
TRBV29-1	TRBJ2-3	CSVEAGTQMDTQYF
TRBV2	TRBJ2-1	CASSSGFSSYNEQFF
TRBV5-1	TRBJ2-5	CASSSGDAGGRGETQYF
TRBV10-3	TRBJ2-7	CAISEVGSEQYF
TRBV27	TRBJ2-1	CASSLSGGRGYNEQFF
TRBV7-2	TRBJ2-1	CASSLAQGAYNEQFF
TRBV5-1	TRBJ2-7	CASSSQDSTGQYF
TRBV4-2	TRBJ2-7	CASSQDPGRTTYEQYF
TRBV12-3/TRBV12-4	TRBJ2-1	CASSLNPYYNEQFF
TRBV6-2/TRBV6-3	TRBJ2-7	CASGPSGEQYF
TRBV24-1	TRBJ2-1	CATSDLTSGHYNEQFF
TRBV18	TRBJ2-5	CASSPWGLAGETQYF
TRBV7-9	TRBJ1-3	CASSFGLPSNSGNTIYF
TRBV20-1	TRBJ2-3	CSAREGLAGASGTQYF
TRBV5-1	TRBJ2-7	CASSFSPSQDRGTYEQYF
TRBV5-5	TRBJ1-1	CASSLTVRDTEAFF
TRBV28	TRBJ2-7	CASSLAGRAYEQYF
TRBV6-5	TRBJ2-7	CASTNPGSYEQYF
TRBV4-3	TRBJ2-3	CASSVQGVGTDTQYF
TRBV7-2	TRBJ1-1	CASSSRVQMNTEAFF
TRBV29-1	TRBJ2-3	CSVVIFGTQYF
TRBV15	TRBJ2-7	CATSRVLSYEQYF
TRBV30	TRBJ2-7	CAWSFRGSPPYEQYF
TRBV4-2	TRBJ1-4	CASSQVKQGVVKLFF
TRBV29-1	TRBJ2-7	CSVEARDRLTYEQYF
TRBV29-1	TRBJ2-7	CSVLSSGYEQYF
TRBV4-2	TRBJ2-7	CASSQVRASGRAKNFSHEQYF
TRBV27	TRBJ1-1	CASRGDAHITEAFF
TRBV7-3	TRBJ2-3	CASSPGQFTQYF
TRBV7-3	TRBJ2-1	CASSLLTIAGGMPYNEQFF
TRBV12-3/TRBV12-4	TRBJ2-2	CASSFPDRGLGGELFF
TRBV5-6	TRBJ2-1	CASSVGHHYNEQFF
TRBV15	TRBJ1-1	CATSRALLRTAGNTEAFF
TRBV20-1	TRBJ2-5	CSAPTSGGARRPQYF
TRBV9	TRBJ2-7	CASSATATSRYEQYF
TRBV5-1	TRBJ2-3	CASRVPADTQYF